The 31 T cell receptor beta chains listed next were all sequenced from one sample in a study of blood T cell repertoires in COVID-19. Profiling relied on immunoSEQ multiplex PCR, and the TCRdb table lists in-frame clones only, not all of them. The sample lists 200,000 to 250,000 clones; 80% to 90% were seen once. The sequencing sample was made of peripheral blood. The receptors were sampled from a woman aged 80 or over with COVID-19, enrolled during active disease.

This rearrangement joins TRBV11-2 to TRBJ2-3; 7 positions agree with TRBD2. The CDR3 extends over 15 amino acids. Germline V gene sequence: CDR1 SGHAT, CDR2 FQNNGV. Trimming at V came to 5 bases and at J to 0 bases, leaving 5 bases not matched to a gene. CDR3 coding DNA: TGTGCCAGCAGCCCAGGGAGGGCTAGCACAGATACGCAGTATTTT. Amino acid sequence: CASSPGRASTDTQYF. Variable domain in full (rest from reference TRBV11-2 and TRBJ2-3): EAGVAQSPRYKIIEKRQSVAFWCNPISGHATLYWYQQILGQGPKLLIQFQNNGVVDDSQLPKDRFSAERLKGVDSTLKIQPAKLEDSAVYLCASSPGRASTDTQYFGPGTRLTVL.

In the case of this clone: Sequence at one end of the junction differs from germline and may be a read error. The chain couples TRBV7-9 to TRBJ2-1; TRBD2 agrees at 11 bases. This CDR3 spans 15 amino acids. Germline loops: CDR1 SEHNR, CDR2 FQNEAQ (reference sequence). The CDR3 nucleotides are TGTGCCAGCAGCGTAGCGGGAGGGCCGGGGAATGAGCAGTTCTTC. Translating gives CASSVAGGPGNEQFF.

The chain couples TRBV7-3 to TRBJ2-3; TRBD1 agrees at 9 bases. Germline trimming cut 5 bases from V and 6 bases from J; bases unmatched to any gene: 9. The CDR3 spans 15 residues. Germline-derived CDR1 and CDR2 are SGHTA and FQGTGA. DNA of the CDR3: TGTGCCAGCAGCCTACAGGGGGCGTCCAGGGATACGCAGTATTTT. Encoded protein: CASSLQGASRDTQYF.

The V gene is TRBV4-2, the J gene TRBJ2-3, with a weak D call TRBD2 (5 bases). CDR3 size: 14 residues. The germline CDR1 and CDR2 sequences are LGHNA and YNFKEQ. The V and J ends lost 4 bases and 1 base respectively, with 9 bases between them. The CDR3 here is CASSREIGTDTQYF. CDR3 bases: TGTGCCAGCAGCCGGGAGATCGGCACAGATACGCAGTATTTT.

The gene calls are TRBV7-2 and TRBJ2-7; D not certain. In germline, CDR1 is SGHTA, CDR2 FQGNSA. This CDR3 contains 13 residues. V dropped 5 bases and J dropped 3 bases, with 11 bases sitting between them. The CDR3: CASSLTRFYEQYF. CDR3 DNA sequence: TGTGCCAGCAGCCTCACTCGATTCTACGAGCAGTACTTC.

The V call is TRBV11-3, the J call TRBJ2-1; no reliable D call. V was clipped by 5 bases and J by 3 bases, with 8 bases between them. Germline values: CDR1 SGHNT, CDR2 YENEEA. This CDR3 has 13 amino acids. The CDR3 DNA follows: TGTGCCAGCAGCCTTACATACTACAATGAGCAGTTCTTC. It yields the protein CASSLTYYNEQFF.

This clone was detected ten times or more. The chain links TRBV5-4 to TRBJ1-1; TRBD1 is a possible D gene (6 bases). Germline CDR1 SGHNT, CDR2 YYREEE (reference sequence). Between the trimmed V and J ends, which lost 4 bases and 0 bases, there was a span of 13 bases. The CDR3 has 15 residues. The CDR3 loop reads CASSPGGMMNTEAFF. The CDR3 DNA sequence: TGTGCCAGCAGCCCGGGGGGCATGATGAACACTGAAGCTTTCTTT.

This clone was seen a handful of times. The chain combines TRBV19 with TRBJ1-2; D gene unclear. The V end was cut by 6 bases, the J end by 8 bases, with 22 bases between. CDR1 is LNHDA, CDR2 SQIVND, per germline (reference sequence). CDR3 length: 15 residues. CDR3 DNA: TGTGCCAGTAGACACATAGCCCTACCCATGAGGGGCTACACCTTC. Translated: CASRHIALPMRGYTF.

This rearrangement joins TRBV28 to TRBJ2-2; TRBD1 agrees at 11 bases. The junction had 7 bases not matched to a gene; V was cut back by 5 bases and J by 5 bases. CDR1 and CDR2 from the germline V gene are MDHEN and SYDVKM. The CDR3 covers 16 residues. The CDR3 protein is CASSAGTGGKTGELFF. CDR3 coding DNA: TGTGCCAGCAGTGCCGGGACAGGGGGAAAAACCGGGGAGCTGTTTTTT.

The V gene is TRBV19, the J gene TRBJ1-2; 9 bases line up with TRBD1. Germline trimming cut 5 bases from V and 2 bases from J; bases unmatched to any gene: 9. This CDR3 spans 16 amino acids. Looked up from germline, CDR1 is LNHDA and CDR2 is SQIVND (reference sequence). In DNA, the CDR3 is TGTGCCAGTAGTGTTTTTTTCGGACAGGGGAACTATGGCTACACCTTC. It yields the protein CASSVFFGQGNYGYTF.

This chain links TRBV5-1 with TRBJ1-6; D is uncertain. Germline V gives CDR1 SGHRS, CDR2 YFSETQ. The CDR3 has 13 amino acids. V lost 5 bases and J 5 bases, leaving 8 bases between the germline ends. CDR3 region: CASRERDNSPLHF. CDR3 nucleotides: TGCGCCAGCAGGGAGAGGGATAATTCACCCCTCCACTTT.

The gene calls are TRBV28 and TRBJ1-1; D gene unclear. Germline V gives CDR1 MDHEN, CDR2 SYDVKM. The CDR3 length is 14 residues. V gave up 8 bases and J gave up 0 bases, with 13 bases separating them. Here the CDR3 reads CASREAVMNTEAFF. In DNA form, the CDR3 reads TGTGCCAGCCGGGAAGCGGTCATGAACACTGAAGCTTTCTTT.

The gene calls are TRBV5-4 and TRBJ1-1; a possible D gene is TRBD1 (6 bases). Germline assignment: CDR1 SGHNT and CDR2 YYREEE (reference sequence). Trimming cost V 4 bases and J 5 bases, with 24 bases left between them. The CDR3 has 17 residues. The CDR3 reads CASSRRQGSSEVTEAFF. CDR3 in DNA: TGTGCCAGCAGCAGAAGGCAGGGGTCTTCGGAGGTGACTGAAGCTTTCTTT. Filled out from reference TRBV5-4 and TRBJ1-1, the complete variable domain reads ETGVTQSPTHLIKTRGQQVTLRCSSQSGHNTVSWYQQALGQGPQFIFQYYREEENGRGNFPPRFSGLQFPNYSSELNVNALELDDSALYLCASSRRQGSSEVTEAFFGQGTRLTVV.

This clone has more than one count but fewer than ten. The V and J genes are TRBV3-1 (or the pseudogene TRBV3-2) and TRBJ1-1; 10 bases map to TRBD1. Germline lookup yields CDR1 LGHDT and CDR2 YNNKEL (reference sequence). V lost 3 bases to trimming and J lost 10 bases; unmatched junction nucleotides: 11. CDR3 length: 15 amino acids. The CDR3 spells CASSQSTGGFGGAFF. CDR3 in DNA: TGTGCCAGCAGCCAGTCGACAGGGGGCTTTGGAGGAGCTTTCTTT.

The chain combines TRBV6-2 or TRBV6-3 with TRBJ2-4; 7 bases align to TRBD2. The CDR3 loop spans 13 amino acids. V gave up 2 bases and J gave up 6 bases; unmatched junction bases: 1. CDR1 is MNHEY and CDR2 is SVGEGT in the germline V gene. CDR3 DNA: TGTGCCAGCAGTTACGGGGGGGTAAACATTCAGTACTTC. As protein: CASSYGGVNIQYF.

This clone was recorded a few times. The CDR3 DNA follows: TGTGCCAGCAGCTCGGGACACAACACTGAAGCTTTCTTT. It translates to CASSSGHNTEAFF. The genes are TRBV7-3 and TRBJ1-1, with a weak D call TRBD1 (6 bases). Trimming cost V 4 bases and J 2 bases, with 8 bases left between them. The CDR3 sequence is 13 residues long. Germline CDR1 and CDR2: SGHTA and FQGTGA. Drawing the rest from reference TRBV7-3 and TRBJ1-1, the complete variable domain is GAGVSQTPSNKVTEKGKYVELRCDPISGHTALYWYRQSLGQGPEFLIYFQGTGAADDSGLPNDRFFAVRPEGSVSTLKIQRTERGDSAVYLCASSSGHNTEAFFGQGTRLTVV.

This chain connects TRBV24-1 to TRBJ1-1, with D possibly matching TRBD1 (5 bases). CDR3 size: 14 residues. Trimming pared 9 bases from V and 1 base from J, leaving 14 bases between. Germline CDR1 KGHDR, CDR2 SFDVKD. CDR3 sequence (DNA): TGTGCCACCCAAGGGGAGGGGAGGAACACTGAAGCTTTCTTT. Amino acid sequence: CATQGEGRNTEAFF.

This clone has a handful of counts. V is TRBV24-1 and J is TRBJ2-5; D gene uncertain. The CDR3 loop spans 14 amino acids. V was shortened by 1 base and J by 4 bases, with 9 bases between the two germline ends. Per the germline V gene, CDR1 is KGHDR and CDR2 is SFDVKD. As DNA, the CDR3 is TGTGCCACCAGTGATTTAGGAGTAGGAGAGACCCAGTACTTC. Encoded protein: CATSDLGVGETQYF.

The CDR3: CASGVPYNEQFF. In DNA form, the CDR3 reads TGTGCCAGCGGAGTGCCTTACAATGAGCAGTTCTTC. The J gene is TRBJ2-1, the V gene TRBV7-3; D is undetermined. Looked up from germline, CDR1 is SGHTA and CDR2 is FQGTGA. V lost 8 bases and J lost 4, with 9 bases in between. The CDR3 is 12 residues long.

Here the CDR3 reads CASRATGDGELFF. CDR3 in DNA: TGTGCCAGCAGGGCGACAGGGGACGGGGAGCTGTTTTTT. The rearrangement uses TRBV11-2 and TRBJ2-2; 8 nucleotides match TRBD1. Germline trimming cut 6 bases from V and 7 bases from J; bases unmatched to any gene: 4. This CDR3 is 13 amino acids long. The germline CDR1 and CDR2 sequences are SGHAT and FQNNGV.

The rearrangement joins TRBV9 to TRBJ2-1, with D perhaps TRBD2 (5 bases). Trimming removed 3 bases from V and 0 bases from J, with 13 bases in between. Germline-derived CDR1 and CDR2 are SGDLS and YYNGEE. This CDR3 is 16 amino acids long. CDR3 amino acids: CASSGLLKSSYNEQFF. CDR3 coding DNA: TGTGCCAGCAGCGGACTACTAAAGAGCTCCTACAATGAGCAGTTCTTC.

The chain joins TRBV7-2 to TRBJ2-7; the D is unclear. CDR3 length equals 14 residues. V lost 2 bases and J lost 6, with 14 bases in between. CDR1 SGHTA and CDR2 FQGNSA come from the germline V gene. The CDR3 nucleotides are TGTGCCAGCAGCTTAACCCGGCAGGCGTCCGAGCAGTACTTC. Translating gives CASSLTRQASEQYF.

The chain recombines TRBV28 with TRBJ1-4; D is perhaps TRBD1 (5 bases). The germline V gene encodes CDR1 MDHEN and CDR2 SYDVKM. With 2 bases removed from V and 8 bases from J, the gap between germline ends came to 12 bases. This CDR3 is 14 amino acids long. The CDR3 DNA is TGTGCCAGCAGTTTAGGGGGGGTTGAGGAAAAACTGTTTTTT. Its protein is CASSLGGVEEKLFF.

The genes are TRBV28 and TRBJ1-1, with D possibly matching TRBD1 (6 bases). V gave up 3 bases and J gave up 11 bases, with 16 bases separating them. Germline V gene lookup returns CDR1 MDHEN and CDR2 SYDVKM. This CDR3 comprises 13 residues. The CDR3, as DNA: TGTGCCAGCAGTTTTTGGCAGGGGAGTTCGGCTTTCTTT. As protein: CASSFWQGSSAFF.

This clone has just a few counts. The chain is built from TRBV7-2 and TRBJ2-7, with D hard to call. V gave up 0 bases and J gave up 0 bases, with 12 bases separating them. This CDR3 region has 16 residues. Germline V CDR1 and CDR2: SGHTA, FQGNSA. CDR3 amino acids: CASSLAAGESSYEQYF. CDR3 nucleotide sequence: TGTGCCAGCAGCTTAGCAGCAGGCGAGAGCTCCTACGAGCAGTACTTC.

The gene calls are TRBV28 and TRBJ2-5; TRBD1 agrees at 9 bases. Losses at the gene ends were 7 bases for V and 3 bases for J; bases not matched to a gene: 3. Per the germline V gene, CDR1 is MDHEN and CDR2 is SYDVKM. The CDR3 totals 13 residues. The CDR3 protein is CASTRTGEETQYF. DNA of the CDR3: TGTGCCAGCACGCGGACAGGGGAAGAGACCCAGTACTTC. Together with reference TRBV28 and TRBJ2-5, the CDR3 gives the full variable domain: DVKVTQSSRYLVKRTGEKVFLECVQDMDHENMFWYRQDPGLGLRLIYFSYDVKMKEKGDIPEGYSVSREKKERFSLILESASTNQTSMYLCASTRTGEETQYFGPGTRLLVL.

The chain's CDR3 is CASSSEAGGPDTQYF. As DNA, the CDR3 is TGTGCCAGCAGTTCAGAGGCGGGGGGGCCAGATACGCAGTATTTT. The genes are TRBV3-1 (or the pseudogene TRBV3-2) and TRBJ2-3; TRBD2 agrees at 9 bases. The CDR3 has 15 residues. The ends lost 6 bases at V and 4 bases at J; junction bases unmatched: 8. The germline V gene encodes CDR1 LGHDT and CDR2 YNNKEL (reference sequence).

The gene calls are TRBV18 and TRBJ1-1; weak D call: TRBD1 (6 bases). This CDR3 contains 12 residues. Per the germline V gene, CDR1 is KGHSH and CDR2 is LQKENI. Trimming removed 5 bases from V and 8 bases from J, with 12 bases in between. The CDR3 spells CASSYDRLEAFF. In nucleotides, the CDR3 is TGTGCCAGCTCATACGACAGGTTAGAAGCTTTCTTT.

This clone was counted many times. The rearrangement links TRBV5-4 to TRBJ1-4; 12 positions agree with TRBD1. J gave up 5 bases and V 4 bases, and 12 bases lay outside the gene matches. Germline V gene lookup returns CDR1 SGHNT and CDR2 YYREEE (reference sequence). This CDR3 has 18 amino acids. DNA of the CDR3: TGTGCCAGCAGCCTACACCGGGACAGGGGGCGTTCGAATGAAAAACTGTTTTTT. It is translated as CASSLHRDRGRSNEKLFF.

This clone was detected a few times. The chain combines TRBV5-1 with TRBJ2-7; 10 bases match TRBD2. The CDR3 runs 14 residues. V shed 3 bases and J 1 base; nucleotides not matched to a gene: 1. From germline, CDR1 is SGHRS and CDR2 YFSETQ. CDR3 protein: CASSSAGGSYEQYF. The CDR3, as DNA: TGCGCCAGCAGCTCAGCGGGGGGGTCCTACGAGCAGTACTTC.

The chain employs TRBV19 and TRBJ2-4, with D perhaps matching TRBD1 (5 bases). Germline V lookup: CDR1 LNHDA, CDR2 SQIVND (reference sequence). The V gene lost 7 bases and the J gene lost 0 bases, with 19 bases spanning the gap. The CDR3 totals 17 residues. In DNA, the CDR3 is TGTGCCAGTACCCCCCCCGGCGACAGACTAGCCAAAAACATTCAGTACTTC. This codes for CASTPPGDRLAKNIQYF. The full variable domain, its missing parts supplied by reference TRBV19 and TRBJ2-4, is DGGITQSPKYLFRKEGQNVTLSCEQNLNHDAMYWYRQDPGQGLRLIYYSQIVNDFQKGDIAEGYSVSREKKESFPLTVTSAQKNPTAFYLCASTPPGDRLAKNIQYFGAGTRLSVL.